A single sample is the source of the 17 T cell receptor beta chains below, sequenced in a study of cytomegalovirus exposure and HLA in healthy donors. With 60 Vbeta and 13 Jbeta primers, the PCR was carried out. Here immunoSEQ multiplex PCR was the method, and the copy in TCRdb shows in-frame clones only, minus some. Here the sample spans 110,000 to 150,000 clones, about 74% being singletons. What was sequenced was PBMCs. These receptors originate from a man aged 18 to 29 in good health and CMV-seropositive.

This chain uses TRBV18 with TRBJ2-7; 11 bases agree with TRBD1. Germline V CDR1 and CDR2: KGHSH, LQKENI. V lost 3 bases, J lost 5 bases, and 6 bases stayed unmatched. The CDR3 is made up of 15 amino acids. CDR3 coding DNA: TGTGCCAGCTCACCCTTGGGACAGGGGGTCCACGAGCAGTACTTC. Amino acids: CASSPLGQGVHEQYF.

This chain connects TRBV5-1 to TRBJ2-7, with TRBD1 as a possible D gene (6 bases). Germline V gene sequence: CDR1 SGHRS, CDR2 YFSETQ. The V end lost 2 bases, the J end lost 6 bases, and 12 bases lay between the germline ends. The length of the CDR3 is 13 residues. The CDR3 sequence is CASSFEGVGEQYF. CDR3 nucleotides: TGCGCCAGCAGCTTTGAGGGGGTAGGCGAGCAGTACTTC.

The chain links TRBV6-5 to TRBJ2-5; 7 nucleotides agree with TRBD2. The CDR3 spans 15 residues. Germline trimming cut 0 bases from V and 5 bases from J; bases unmatched to any gene: 6. Germline CDR1 is MNHEY and CDR2 is SVGAGI. The DNA for the CDR3 is TGTGCCAGCAGTTACTCGTCGGGAGGTTTGGAGACCCAGTACTTC. This codes for CASSYSSGGLETQYF.

This clone appeared a single time. The chain has TRBV7-2 and TRBJ2-5; TRBD1 aligns across 7 bases. With 9 bases clipped from V and 3 bases from J, the junction kept 10 bases outside the gene matches. Germline CDR1 is SGHTA and CDR2 is FQGNSA. The CDR3 runs 14 residues. The CDR3 loop is CASSRDRAEETQYF. The CDR3 DNA follows: TGTGCCAGTAGCCGCGACAGGGCGGAAGAGACCCAGTACTTC.

This sequence joins TRBV19 and TRBJ2-7, with a weak D call TRBD1 (5 bases). The germline V and J ends were trimmed by 5 bases and 6 bases, with 8 bases remaining between them. Looked up from germline, CDR1 is LNHDA and CDR2 is SQIVND (reference sequence). This CDR3 has 11 residues. This CDR3 is CASSLRGEQYF. The CDR3, as DNA: TGTGCCAGTAGTCTAAGGGGCGAGCAGTACTTC.

The rearrangement joins TRBV2 to TRBJ1-5, with D unresolved. CDR3 length equals 9 residues. Germline V gene lookup returns CDR1 SNHLY and CDR2 FYNNEI. V shed 9 bases and J shed 9 bases, with 6 bases lying between them. The DNA of the CDR3 is TGTGCCAGTGGGAGGCCCCAGCATTTT. As protein: CASGRPQHF.

This clone turned up a few times. This chain joins TRBV28 and TRBJ2-3, with TRBD2 identical over 11 bases. CDR1 MDHEN and CDR2 SYDVKM come from the germline V gene. CDR3 size: 15 residues. V lost 6 bases and J lost 2; bases outside the gene matches: 4. The CDR3 coding sequence is TGTGCCAGCAGGGGGACTAGCGGCAACACAGATACGCAGTATTTT. It yields the protein CASRGTSGNTDTQYF. Together with reference TRBV28 and TRBJ2-3, the CDR3 gives the full variable domain: DVKVTQSSRYLVKRTGEKVFLECVQDMDHENMFWYRQDPGLGLRLIYFSYDVKMKEKGDIPEGYSVSREKKERFSLILESASTNQTSMYLCASRGTSGNTDTQYFGPGTRLTVL.

J is TRBJ2-3 and V is TRBV6-6, with D perhaps matching TRBD2 (5 bases). CDR1 and CDR2 (germline): MNHNY, SVGAGI (reference sequence). The CDR3 runs 16 residues. Deletions cut 0 bases from V and 5 bases from J, with 15 bases between. CDR3 nucleotides: TGTGCCAGCAGTTACTCGAACGGTGGAGGACGAGATACGCAGTATTTT. It is translated as CASSYSNGGGRDTQYF.

The J gene is TRBJ2-5, the V gene TRBV12-5, with 7 bases identical to TRBD1. The CDR3 spans 14 residues. Germline V gene sequence: CDR1 LGHNT, CDR2 FRNRAP. The V gene end was trimmed by 1 base and the J gene end by 4 bases; junction bases not matched to a gene: 3. The CDR3 here is CASGLGQGRETQYF. CDR3 in DNA: TGTGCTAGTGGTTTGGGACAGGGTCGAGAGACCCAGTACTTC.

The CDR3 DNA sequence: TGTGCCAGCAGTGTTCAGAACACTGAAGCTTTCTTT. This translates into CASSVQNTEAFF. The gene calls are TRBV2 and TRBJ1-1; no clear D gene. Trimming removed 4 bases from V and 1 base from J, with 4 bases in between. The CDR3 is 12 residues long. Germline loops: CDR1 SNHLY, CDR2 FYNNEI. The entire variable domain, with the rest obtained from reference TRBV2 and TRBJ1-1, is as follows: EPEVTQTPSHQVTQMGQEVILRCVPISNHLYFYWYRQILGQKVEFLVSFYNNEISEKSEIFDDQFSVERPDGSNFTLKIRSTKLEDSAMYFCASSVQNTEAFFGQGTRLTVV.

CDR3 residues: CASSFVGVAGGPEADTQYF. For the CDR3, the DNA is TGTGCCAGCAGTTTCGTCGGAGTAGCGGGAGGGCCGGAGGCAGATACGCAGTATTTT. The chain links TRBV28 to TRBJ2-3, with 11 bases that match TRBD2. With 3 bases clipped from V and 4 bases from J, the junction kept 15 bases outside the gene matches. The CDR3 is 19 residues long. The V gene's germline CDR1 is MDHEN and CDR2 SYDVKM.

The chain carries TRBV28 and TRBJ1-5; TRBD1 might be the D (5 bases). CDR1 and CDR2 from the germline V gene are MDHEN and SYDVKM. The CDR3 length is 14 residues. Trimming pared 3 bases from V and 5 bases from J, leaving 11 bases between. The CDR3: CASSFFSGDQPQHF. The CDR3 nucleotides read TGTGCCAGCAGTTTTTTTTCGGGGGATCAGCCCCAGCATTTT.

The rearrangement joins TRBV27 to TRBJ2-5, with a possible D match to TRBD2 (6 bases). Germline CDR1 reads MNHEY; CDR2 reads SMNVEV (reference sequence). Between the trimmed V and J ends, which lost 6 bases and 5 bases, there was a span of 10 bases. The CDR3 has 12 residues. The CDR3 is CASRTSGETQYF. Here the CDR3 DNA reads TGTGCCAGCAGGACTAGTGGGGAGACCCAGTACTTC.

Of note for this clone: An end of the junction does not agree with germline; a read error may underlie this. The J gene is TRBJ1-2, the V gene TRBV7-9, with a possible D match to TRBD1 (6 bases). Germline lookup yields CDR1 SEHNR and CDR2 FQNEAQ (reference sequence). The CDR3 runs to 13 residues. The CDR3 spells CSSGTGGAYGYTF. In DNA, the CDR3 is TGTTCCAGCGGCACGGGGGGGGCTTATGGCTACACCTTC.

This clone was recorded once. The CDR3 protein is CASSVPGTNEQFF. The CDR3 region has the DNA TGTGCCAGCAGCGTCCCTGGGACTAATGAGCAGTTCTTC. The rearrangement uses TRBV9 and TRBJ2-1; possible D gene TRBD2, 6 bases. Germline values: CDR1 SGDLS, CDR2 YYNGEE. Trimming pared 2 bases from V and 7 bases from J, leaving 10 bases between. The CDR3 length is 13 residues.

The chain uses TRBV9 and TRBJ1-4; D possibly corresponds to TRBD1 (6 bases). The germline V gene encodes CDR1 SGDLS and CDR2 YYNGEE. V lost 0 bases to trimming and J lost 2 bases, with 8 bases between them. The CDR3 is 15 amino acids. CDR3 bases: TGTGCCAGCAGCGTAGAGCAGGGGACTAATGAAAAACTGTTTTTT. Translation gives CASSVEQGTNEKLFF. The whole variable domain, filled in from reference TRBV9 and TRBJ1-4, reads DSGVTQTPKHLITATGQRVTLRCSPRSGDLSVYWYQQSLDQGLQFLIQYYNGEERAKGNILERFSAQQFPDLHSELNLSSLELGDSALYFCASSVEQGTNEKLFFGSGTQLSVL.

This rearrangement joins TRBV7-9 to TRBJ2-5; the match to TRBD2 covers 10 bases. J gave up 4 bases and V 5 bases, and 4 bases lay outside the gene matches. Germline CDR1 SEHNR, CDR2 FQNEAQ (reference sequence). The CDR3 spans 14 residues. The CDR3 DNA reads as TGTGCCAGCAGCCGAGCGGGGGGGGGAGAGACCCAGTACTTC. Translating gives CASSRAGGGETQYF.